This record covers a single T cell receptor beta chain. This clonotype was seen at least ten times. Its antigen specificity is not known. No base quality information exists; no much larger clone differs at one position. The germline V gene provides CDR1 MDHEN and CDR2 SYDVKM. The CDR3 runs 14 amino acids, cysteine and phenylalanine included. Only the CDR3 portion is preserved as DNA: 42 bases, with reading frame beginning at the first base. V is pruned by 6 bases and J by 2 bases, leaving 4 bases of the junction without a gene match. Ophthalmopathy patients had moderately to severely active disease, Clinical Activity Score of at least 3, NOSPECS grade of at least 4, and duration under 3 months. Patients with uncontrolled infections, other autoimmune diseases, pregnancy or lactation were excluded. Diagnoses were based on clinical symptoms, serum thyroxine and TRAb, thyroid ultrasound and orbital computed tomography. PBMCs were isolated from about 9.2 ml of fresh peripheral blood by Ficoll-Paque density gradient centrifugation. Total RNA was extracted with Trizol reagent, and quality was checked on an Agilent 2100 Bioanalyzer.

The source of the sample is a study of T cells in Graves' hyperthyroidism and ophthalmopathy (dated by TCRdb to about 2019). Regarding the complete study: Peripheral blood samples were taken at the time of initial diagnosis, prior to any treatment. To identify TCR V-J signatures that set the groups apart, the researchers used a discovery cohort of approximately 98 patients, made up of about 44 with Graves' ophthalmopathy and 57 with stable Graves' hyperthyroidism. An independent validation cohort of about 19 hyperthyroidism patients and 17 patients who later progressed to ophthalmopathy tested prospective prediction of ophthalmopathy. The roughly 100 discovery patients were randomly divided into training and test sets at a 7:3 ratio. In addition, the study compared T-cell repertoires in thyroid tissue and in blood from six Graves' hyperthyroidism patients. After blood sampling, hyperthyroidism patients were treated with methimazole at a starting dose of 30 mg daily, and ophthalmopathy patients were treated with high-dose intravenous methylprednisolone. According to the paper, TCR Vbeta CDR3 sequencing was carried out on 135 peripheral blood samples, which came from around 43 ophthalmopathy, 75 to 80 hyperthyroidism and approximately 17 progressor patients. Paper-wide results and their limitations: In validation, the model predicted progression to ophthalmopathy a median of roughly 6.2 months before onset, with approximately 70% sensitivity and about 72% specificity. No statistical method was used to set the sample size in advance, and investigators knew the group allocation. A model built on a 13 V-J signature distinguished ophthalmopathy from stable hyperthyroidism, reaching around 87% sensitivity and under 84% specificity in cross-validation and 80%/75% in testing. Most expanded thyroid clonotypes (frequency above 0.001) were also found in blood, which suggests that blood repertoires may mirror thyroid immune responses.

The TCR beta CDR3 regions were amplified from RNA transcripts. The TCR CDR3 was subjected to a first round of RT-PCR using the HTBI primer set and the Qiagen OneStep RT-PCR kit. The libraries were constructed in a second round of multiplex PCR and then size-selected and purified. Sequencing of the libraries was done on an Illumina HiSeq2000 using paired-end 100 bp reads. The authors processed their data as follows. SOAPnuke was used to process the raw data, removing reads that contained adapters or uncalled bases, had a mean Phred below 15, or lacked an exact match to the constant primer or identifier. COPE v1.2.5 was used to merge high-quality paired reads, and clonotypes were defined as unique nucleotide sequences. MiTCR v1.1 was used to align clonotypes to the IMGT TRBV, TRBD and TRBJ reference segments. The analysis was restricted to V-J combinations with a frequency above 0.0001, which together covered just over 99% of the repertoires. The TCS score was defined as F50 (clonal expansion) divided by E x V (chaos), with BLOSUM62-based TCRdist calculated between CDR3 peptides within each V-J. Welch's t-statistics and random forest reduced around 550 V-J features to roughly 13, which were used in a naive Bayes classifier (R e1071). TCRdb reprocessing: public reads trimmed at Q25 with fastp, clones called with MiXCR, in-frame beta chains kept. Each CDR3 protein appears once, grouped with its most common genes and DNA. The V and J calls follow TCRdb's processing rather than the paper's. The sample table holds roughly 600,000 distinct CDR3 sequences, of which roughly 15% were seen once. Around 13% of the sample belongs to the ten largest clones.

The chain was built from TRBV28 and TRBJ2-1, with 7 middle bases fitting TRBD2. Sequencing was performed on blood. This TCR derives from a woman between 45 and 60 years old with Graves' ophthalmopathy. The bases are TGTGCCAGCAGCCAGGGAGGGACCTACAATGAGCAGTTCTTC. Translated, this gives CASSQGGTYNEQFF.